This T cell receptor (beta chain) was identified in a study of blood T cells in healthy people across ages. Every sample gave at least 5 micrograms of total RNA when it was extracted. The second PCR ran roughly 7 to 11 cycles with a sample-barcoded 5' primer and J-beta primers. A single record per CDR3 protein comes from TCRdb applying MiXCR to the 5' RACE reads. The sample lists 1.2 million to 1.5 million distinct CDR3 sequences, approximately 63% occurring once. The table lists this clonotype with a few counts. The sample was blood. The sequence was collected from a man aged 18 to 30 in good health.

CDR3: CASRPLAGLNPLSYEQYF. The CDR3 nucleotides are TGCGCCAGCAGACCTCTAGCGGGACTAAATCCGCTCTCCTACGAGCAGTACTTC. The chain employs TRBV4-1 and TRBJ2-7; 9 bases agree with TRBD2. The CDR3 sequence is 18 residues long. Germline values: CDR1 MGHRA, CDR2 YSYEKL. The trim removed 6 bases at V and 0 bases at J, leaving 15 bases unmatched.